This T cell receptor beta chain was captured by sequencing in a study of blood T cell repertoires in COVID-19. The wider study: Samples of COVID-19 (acute and convalescent) were obtained from the United States, Italy and Spain. T cells, B-cell-depleted T cells, or PBMCs supplied cDNA or gDNA.

With V trimmed by 5 bases and J by 3 bases, 6 bases remained unmatched. Germline-derived CDR1 and CDR2 are LNHDA and SQIVND (reference sequence). The CDR3 sequence is 14 residues long. Original handling: Amplified reference gene primers provided the basis for estimating nucleated cell counts. Sequencing used immunoSEQ multiplex PCR; TCRdb keeps in-frame clones, though not all of them. V and J calls and clone size are given by that table; D and trimming were obtained from the DNA. This table has 100,000 to 120,000 clones, nearly 90% appearing once. This sequence joins TRBV19 and TRBJ2-7; 8 nucleotides align to TRBD1. Sequences were obtained from peripheral blood. The clonotype comes from a human donor in a cohort sampled during active COVID-19. In DNA form, the CDR3 reads TGTGCCAGTAGTTCCTGGACAGGGAGCTACGAGCAGTACTTC. This encodes CASSSWTGSYEQYF. Full variable domain (remainder filled in from reference TRBV19 and TRBJ2-7): DGGITQSPKYLFRKEGQNVTLSCEQNLNHDAMYWYRQDPGQGLRLIYYSQIVNDFQKGDIAEGYSVSREKKESFPLTVTSAQKNPTAFYLCASSSWTGSYEQYFGPGTRLTVT.